Given below is one TCR beta chain in context. The antigen remains undetermined. The record originates from a study of cytomegalovirus exposure and HLA in healthy donors. Here immunoSEQ multiplex PCR was the method, and the copy in TCRdb shows in-frame clones only, minus some. The data hold roughly 150,000 clones, with approximately 86% observed a single time. Study-wide results and caveats: The classifier reportedly diagnosed cytomegalovirus status with high sensitivity and specificity. It was 164 TCR beta chains that were listed as cytomegalovirus-associated.

The donors belonged to the approximately 120-subject validation cohort, separate from the roughly 650-subject first cohort. J gave up 8 bases and V 1 base, and 6 bases lay outside the gene matches. The CDR3 runs to 15 residues. The germline gives CDR1 SGHTA, CDR2 FQGNSA. Sequencing used PBMCs. This receptor was taken from a woman under 30 in good health and CMV-seronegative. The gene calls are TRBV7-2 and TRBJ2-1; 9 positions match TRBD2. The CDR3 spells CASSLEGLAGDEQFF. The DNA for the CDR3 is TGTGCCAGCAGCTTAGAGGGACTAGCTGGCGATGAGCAGTTCTTC.